This TCR beta chain came from a study of OX40 agonist ivuxolimab in advanced cancers. Some clones are missing from TCRdb's copy, which holds only in-frame ones; the method was immunoSEQ multiplex PCR. The sample includes roughly 71,000 clones, around 83% of them seen just once. Germline V gives CDR1 SGHTA, CDR2 FQGNSA. The CDR3 covers 16 residues. V was clipped by 5 bases and J by 0 bases, with 13 bases between them. Source: CD4+ or CD8+ T cells sorted from blood, taken in a trial of the OX40 agonist ivuxolimab. The source of this sequence is an adult with an advanced solid tumor such as melanoma, head and neck, liver or kidney cancer. The V and J genes are TRBV7-2 and TRBJ1-4; D unresolved. The CDR3 DNA is TGTGCCAGCAGCAGCCGGGAGGGTGCAACTAATGAAAAACTGTTTTTT. Translated: CASSSREGATNEKLFF.